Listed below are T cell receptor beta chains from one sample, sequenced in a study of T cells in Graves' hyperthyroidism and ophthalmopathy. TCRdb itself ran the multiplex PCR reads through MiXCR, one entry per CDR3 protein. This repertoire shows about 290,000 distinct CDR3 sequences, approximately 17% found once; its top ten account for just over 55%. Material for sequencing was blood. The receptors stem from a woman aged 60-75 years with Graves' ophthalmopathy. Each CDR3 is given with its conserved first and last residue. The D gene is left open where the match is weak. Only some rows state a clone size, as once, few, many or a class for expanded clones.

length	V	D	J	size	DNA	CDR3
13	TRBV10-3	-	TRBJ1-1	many	TGTGCCATCAGTGCAAGGGAGAACACTGAAGCTTTCTTT	CAISARENTEAFF
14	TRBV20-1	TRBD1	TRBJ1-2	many	TGCAGTGCTAGACGCCGGGACAGGGGCTTTGGCTACACCTTC	CSARRRDRGFGYTF
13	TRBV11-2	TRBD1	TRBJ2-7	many	TGTGCCAGCAGCGGGACAGGGCAGGGCGAGCAGTACTTC	CASSGTGQGEQYF
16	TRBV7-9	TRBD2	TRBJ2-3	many	TGTGCCAGCAGCTTAGGGACTAGCGGGAGCACAGATACGCAGTATTTT	CASSLGTSGSTDTQYF
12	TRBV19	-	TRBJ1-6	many	TGTGCCAGTCGGTGGAGGGACTCACCCCTCCACTTT	CASRWRDSPLHF
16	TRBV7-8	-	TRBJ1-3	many	TGTGCCAGCAGCTTACTCAGGACGCCGACTGGGAACACCATATATTTT	CASSLLRTPTGNTIYF
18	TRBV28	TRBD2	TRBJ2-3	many	TGTGCCAGCAGTTTAAGGGGACTATACCCAATCCCCACAGATACGCAGTATTTT	CASSLRGLYPIPTDTQYF
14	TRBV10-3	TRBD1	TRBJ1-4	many	TGTGCCATCAGTAACAGGGGATCAGGCGAAAAACTGTTTTTT	CAISNRGSGEKLFF
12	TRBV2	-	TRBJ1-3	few	TGTGCCAGCAGTGAGTCTGGAAACACCATATATTTT	CASSESGNTIYF
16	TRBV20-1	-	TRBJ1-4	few	TGCAGTGCTAGAGATCCCGCGGGGGAGCAGGATGAAAAACTGTTTTTT	CSARDPAGEQDEKLFF
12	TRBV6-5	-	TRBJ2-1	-	TGTGCCAGCAGTTATGGGGCAAATGAGCAGTTCTTC	CASSYGANEQFF
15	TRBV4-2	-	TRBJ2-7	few	TGTGCCAGCAGCCCACTTGCGACGGAGGGCCAAGAGCAGTACTTC	CASSPLATEGQEQYF
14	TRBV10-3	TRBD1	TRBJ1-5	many	TGTGCCATCAGTCGGGACAGGGGCAATCAGCCCCAGCATTTT	CAISRDRGNQPQHF
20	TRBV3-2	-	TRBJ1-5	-	TGTGCCAGCAGCCAACCGTATAGGGGGCTTGACGTATATAGCAATCAGCCCCAGCATTTT	CASSQPYRGLDVYSNQPQHF